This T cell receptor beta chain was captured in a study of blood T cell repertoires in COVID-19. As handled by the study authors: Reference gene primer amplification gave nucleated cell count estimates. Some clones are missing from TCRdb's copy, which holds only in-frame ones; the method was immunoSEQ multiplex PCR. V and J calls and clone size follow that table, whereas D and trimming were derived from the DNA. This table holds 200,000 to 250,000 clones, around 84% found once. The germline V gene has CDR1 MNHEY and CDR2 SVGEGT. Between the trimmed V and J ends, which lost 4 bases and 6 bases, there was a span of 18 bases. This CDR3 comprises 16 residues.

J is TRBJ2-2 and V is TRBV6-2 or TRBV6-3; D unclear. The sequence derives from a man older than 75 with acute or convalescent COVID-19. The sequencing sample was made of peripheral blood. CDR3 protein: CASSSPVIVLAGELFF. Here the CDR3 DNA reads TGTGCCAGCAGTTCCCCGGTAATCGTGCTCGCCGGGGAGCTGTTTTTT.